A selection of T cell receptor beta chains follows, all from one sample in a study of shared clonotypes between healthy human individuals. Libraries were prepared by immunoSEQ multiplex PCR; TCRdb keeps only in-frame clonotypes and omits some of them. Of roughly 2.2 million clones listed, more than 85% are singletons. The sequencing input was naive CD4+ T cells from PBMCs. The receptors derive from a man between 18 and 29 years old in good health. Some clones in this sample may be carry-over from other donors' samples. The CDR3 runs from the conserved cysteine through the conserved F or W. The D gene is left open where the match is weak. Clone size is stated in some rows and not others, as once, few, many or a class when expanded.

TGTGCCAGCAGGGCAAGTGGGGGGCACTATGGCTACACCTTC CASRASGGHYGYTF NA few TRBJ1-2 14 TRBV28
TGTGCCAGCAGTGGGGACAGGGGGCTCCTAGTCCCCTACGAGCAGTACTTC CASSGDRGLLVPYEQYF TRBD1 NA TRBJ2-7 17 TRBV2
TGTGCCAGCAGTTTATCAGAGAATGAGCAGTTCTTC CASSLSENEQFF NA NA TRBJ2-1 12 TRBV28
TGCGCCAGTATAACAGGGACCGGGGAGCTGTTTTTT CASITGTGELFF NA NA TRBJ2-2 12 TRBV10-2
TGCGCCAGCAGCTTAACCCCCCCCCATTTAGGGGTGACCCAGTACTTC CASSLTPPHLGVTQYF NA once TRBJ2-5 16 TRBV5-1
TGTGCCAGCAGCCGGGGGCTCACAGGGGTAGTCGGCGGGGAGCTGTTTTTT CASSRGLTGVVGGELFF NA NA TRBJ2-2 17 TRBV7-9
TGTGCCAGCAGCTTGACCATAGCGGTCCTAGTCCCAGATACGCAGTATTTT CASSLTIAVLVPDTQYF NA NA TRBJ2-3 17 TRBV7-9
TGTGCCAGCAGCCCGGACGGGAGGAGCGGGGAGCTGTTTTTT CASSPDGRSGELFF TRBD2 NA TRBJ2-2 14 TRBV5-4
TGTGCCAGCAGAGCGGGGGAGACCCAGTACTTC CASRAGETQYF TRBD2 NA TRBJ2-5 11 TRBV27
TGCAGCGTTACCCCCCCTAGCGGGAAAGCCGGGGAGCTGTTTTTT CSVTPPSGKAGELFF TRBD2 NA TRBJ2-2 15 TRBV29-1